This T cell receptor (beta chain) is from a study of early T cells in non-severe SARS-CoV-2 infection. General observations from the study: Private and CD4 specificities were missed by VDJdb matching, skewed to anti-spike CD8.

As part of library construction, unique molecular identifiers were attached to individual cDNA molecules. TCRdb analysed the 5' RACE reads with MiXCR anew, one entry per CDR3 protein. The sample contains approximately 32,000 distinct CDR3 sequences, under 4% of which appear only once. This clonotype occurred a few times. Antigen: not known. The CDR3 extends over 15 amino acids. CDR1 and CDR2 (germline): MNHEY, SMNVEV (reference sequence). V was clipped by 8 bases and J by 1 base, with 17 bases between them. This chain connects TRBV27 to TRBJ1-1; weak D call: TRBD1 (5 bases). This TCR was sampled from an adult who was a healthcare worker with PCR-confirmed SARS-CoV-2 infection or an uninfected control (not recorded which). Sequencing used whole blood. This CDR3 is CASRLYRSPNTEAFF. In DNA, the CDR3 is TGTGCCAGCCGGTTATACAGGTCACCGAACACTGAAGCTTTCTTT.